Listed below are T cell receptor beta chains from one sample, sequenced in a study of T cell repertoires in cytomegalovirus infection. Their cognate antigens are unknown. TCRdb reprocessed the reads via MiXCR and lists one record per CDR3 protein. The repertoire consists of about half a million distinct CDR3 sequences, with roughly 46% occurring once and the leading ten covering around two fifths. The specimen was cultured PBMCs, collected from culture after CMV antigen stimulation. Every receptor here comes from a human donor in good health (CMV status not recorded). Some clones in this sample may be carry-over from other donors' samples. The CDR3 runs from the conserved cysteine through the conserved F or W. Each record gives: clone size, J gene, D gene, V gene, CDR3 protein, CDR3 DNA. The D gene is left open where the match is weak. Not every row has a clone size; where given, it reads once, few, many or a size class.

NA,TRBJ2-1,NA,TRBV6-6,CASTQWGAYNEQFF,TGTGCCAGCACCCAATGGGGGGCCTACAATGAGCAGTTCTTC
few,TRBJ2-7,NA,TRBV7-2,CASSLPRASSYEQYF,TGTGCCAGCAGCTTACCCCGGGCGAGCTCCTACGAGCAGTACTTC
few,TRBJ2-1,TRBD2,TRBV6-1,CASSEWTGGGMGEQFF,TGTGCCAGCAGTGAATGGACGGGAGGAGGAATGGGGGAGCAGTTCTTC
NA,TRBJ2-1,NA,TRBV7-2,CASSWTRYNEQFF,TGTGCCAGCAGCTGGACGAGGTACAATGAGCAGTTCTTC
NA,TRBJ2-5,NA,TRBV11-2,CASSLGEAWETQYF,TGTGCCAGCAGCTTAGGCGAAGCCTGGGAGACCCAGTACTTC
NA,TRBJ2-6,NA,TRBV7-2,CASLRDTLEGGANVLTF,TGTGCCAGCCTCCGGGACACGCTTGAGGGTGGGGCCAACGTCCTGACTTTC
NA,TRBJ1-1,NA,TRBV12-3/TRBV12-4,CASSPRRRGGVGTEAFF,TGTGCCAGCAGTCCCCGACGACGGGGAGGGGTAGGCACTGAAGCTTTCTTT
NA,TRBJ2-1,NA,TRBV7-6,CASTRDPSSYNEQFF,TGTGCCAGCACACGGGACCCGAGCTCCTACAATGAGCAGTTCTTC
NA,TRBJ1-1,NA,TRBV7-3,CASSLWEKTEAFF,TGTGCCAGCAGCTTATGGGAGAAAACTGAAGCTTTCTTT
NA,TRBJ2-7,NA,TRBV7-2,CASSPDSTSSYEQYF,TGTGCCAGCAGCCCGGATAGCACAAGCTCCTACGAGCAGTACTTC
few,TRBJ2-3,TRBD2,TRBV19,CASRLADDSSTDTQYF,TGTGCCAGTAGACTAGCGGACGACTCTAGCACAGATACGCAGTATTTT
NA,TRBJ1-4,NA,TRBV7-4,CASSLLATNEKLFF,TGTGCCAGCAGCTTATTAGCAACTAATGAAAAACTGTTTTTT
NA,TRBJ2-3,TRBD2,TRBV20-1,CSLLSSLAGGTDTQYF,TGCAGTCTCTTAAGCTCACTAGCGGGGGGCACAGATACGCAGTATTTT
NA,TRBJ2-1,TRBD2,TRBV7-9,CASSLKVAGGPTYNEQFF,TGTGCCAGCAGCTTAAAGGTAGCGGGGGGCCCCACCTACAATGAGCAGTTCTTC
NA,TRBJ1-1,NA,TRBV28,CASSLPQTEAFF,TGTGCCAGCAGTTTACCGCAGACTGAAGCTTTCTTT
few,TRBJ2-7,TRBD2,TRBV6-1,CASSSGTRREQYF,TGTGCCAGCAGCTCCGGGACTAGACGCGAGCAGTACTTC
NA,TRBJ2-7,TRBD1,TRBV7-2,CASSPSRDRERHF,TGTGCCAGCAGCCCATCCCGGGACAGGGAGCGGCACTTC
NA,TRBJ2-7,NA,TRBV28,CASSLSSPTYEQYF,TGTGCCAGCAGTCTGAGCTCCCCCACCTACGAGCAGTACTTC